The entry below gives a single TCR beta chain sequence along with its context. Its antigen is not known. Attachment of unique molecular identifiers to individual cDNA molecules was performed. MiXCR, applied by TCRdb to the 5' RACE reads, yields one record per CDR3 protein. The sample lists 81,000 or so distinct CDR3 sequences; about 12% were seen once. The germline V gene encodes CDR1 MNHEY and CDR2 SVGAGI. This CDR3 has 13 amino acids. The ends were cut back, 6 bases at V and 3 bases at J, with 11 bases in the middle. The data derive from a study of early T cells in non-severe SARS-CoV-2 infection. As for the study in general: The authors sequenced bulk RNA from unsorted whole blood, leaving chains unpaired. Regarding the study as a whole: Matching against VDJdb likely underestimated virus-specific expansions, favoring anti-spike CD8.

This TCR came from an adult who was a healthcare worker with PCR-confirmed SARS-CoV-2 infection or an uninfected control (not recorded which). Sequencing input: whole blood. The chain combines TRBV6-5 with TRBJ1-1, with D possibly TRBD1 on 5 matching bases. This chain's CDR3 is CASSFTGYTEAFF. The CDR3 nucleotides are TGTGCCAGCAGCTTCACAGGTTACACTGAAGCTTTCTTT.